This record covers a single T cell receptor beta chain. Using immunoSEQ multiplex PCR, the repertoire was profiled, and TCRdb retains in-frame clones only, with some absent. Of about 88,000 clones in the sample, approximately 90% were seen once. The CDR3 consists of 13 residues. The germline V gene has CDR1 MNHEY and CDR2 SVGAGI. V dropped 7 bases and J dropped 4 bases, with 11 bases sitting between them. The sample is drawn from a study of blood T cell repertoires in COVID-19. Study details: Donors in the United States, Italy and Spain gave samples during acute or convalescent COVID-19.

The V call is TRBV6-5, the J call TRBJ1-5; tentatively, D is TRBD1 (5 bases). Sequencing used peripheral blood. The sequence derives from a woman older than 75 with acute or convalescent COVID-19. In DNA form, the CDR3 reads TGTGCCAGCACGTGGGGCAGGAATCAGCCCCAGCATTTT. Encoded protein: CASTWGRNQPQHF.